One sample yielded the 17 T cell receptor beta chains listed below, sequenced in a study of OX40 agonist ivuxolimab in advanced cancers. Sequenced by immunoSEQ multiplex PCR; TCRdb stores in-frame clones only, minus some. Of 85,000 to 100,000 clones in the sample, 75% to 90% are singletons; the top ten hold over 0.2%. The material sequenced was CD4+ or CD8+ T cells sorted from blood, taken in a trial of the OX40 agonist ivuxolimab. The receptors were gathered from an adult with an advanced solid tumor such as melanoma, head and neck, liver or kidney cancer.

This rearrangement joins TRBV7-5 to TRBJ1-3; TRBD1 is the table's D call and was not checked against the DNA. TRBV7-5 is a known pseudogene. The CDR3 is made up of 15 amino acids. This CDR3 is CARSSDIAPGNTIYF. Here the CDR3 DNA reads TGTGCCAGAAGTTCTGACATCGCGCCCGGAAACACCATATATTTT.

The rearrangement links TRBV4-3 to TRBJ2-7, with TRBD1 identical over 8 bases. The CDR3 sequence is 15 residues long. Germline V CDR1 and CDR2: LGHNA, YSLEER. V shed 4 bases and J 3 bases; nucleotides not matched to a gene: 8. CDR3 region: CASSPRQGSLYEQYF. For the CDR3, the DNA is TGCGCCAGCAGCCCCCGACAGGGGTCTCTCTACGAGCAGTACTTC.

This chain links TRBV11-3 with TRBJ2-3; TRBD1 is a possible D gene (6 bases). CDR1 is SGHNT and CDR2 is YENEEA in the germline V gene. This CDR3 comprises 14 residues. Between the trimmed V and J ends, which lost 4 bases and 6 bases, there was a span of 14 bases. The DNA for the CDR3 is TGTGCCAGCAGCTACTCGCAGGGGTTGGATACGCAGTATTTT. It codes for CASSYSQGLDTQYF.

This clone turned up a few times. The V call is TRBV5-1, the J call TRBJ2-4; perhaps TRBD1 as D (6 bases). Germline V gives CDR1 SGHRS, CDR2 YFSETQ. This CDR3 is built from 15 residues. The V and J ends lost 4 bases and 12 bases respectively, with 23 bases between them. As DNA, the CDR3 is TGCGCCAGCAGCGACCTAAGTTCCTCAGGGGCCTCTCAGTACTTC. Translating it yields CASSDLSSSGASQYF.

The chain is built from TRBV7-6 and TRBJ2-1; TRBD2 matches 9 bases. The V and J ends lost 4 bases and 12 bases, in that order; junction bases with no gene match: 13. In germline, CDR1 is SGHVS, CDR2 FNYEAQ. The CDR3 totals 15 residues. The CDR3 here is CASSSRAPSGIAQFF. The CDR3 DNA follows: TGTGCCAGCAGCTCGAGAGCCCCTAGCGGGATCGCGCAGTTCTTC.

V gene TRBV11-2 combines with J gene TRBJ2-2; perhaps TRBD1 as D (5 bases). This CDR3 spans 15 amino acids. The V gene lost 5 bases and the J gene lost 4 bases, with 14 bases spanning the gap. Germline V gene data show CDR1 as SGHAT and CDR2 as FQNNGV. The CDR3 DNA reads TGTGCCAGCAGCCGGACGACAGTCAGCACCGGGGAGCTGTTTTTT. Translation gives CASSRTTVSTGELFF.

The chain combines TRBV7-9 with TRBJ2-7; D remains unclear. V shed 5 bases and J shed 0 bases, with 11 bases lying between them. This CDR3 has 14 amino acids. The germline V gene has CDR1 SEHNR and CDR2 FQNEAQ (reference sequence). CDR3 bases: TGTGCCAGCAGCCCGAGCGCAGCCTCCTACGAGCAGTACTTC. Amino acid sequence: CASSPSAASYEQYF.

The chain employs TRBV5-1 and TRBJ1-1; no clear D. The length of the CDR3 is 14 residues. Germline CDR1 reads SGHRS; CDR2 reads YFSETQ. V lost 0 bases, J lost 1 base, and 7 bases lay in between. CDR3 DNA sequence: TGCGCCAGCAGCTTGGTAGGCTGGAACACTGAAGCTTTCTTT. Amino acids: CASSLVGWNTEAFF.

This chain joins TRBV20-1 and TRBJ2-7, with D unresolved. The CDR3 is 11 residues long. CDR1 and CDR2 (germline): DFQATT, SNEGSKA (reference sequence). Trimming cost V 4 bases and J 3 bases, with 7 bases left between them. CDR3 amino acids: CSAMVFYEQYF. In nucleotides, the CDR3 is TGCAGTGCTATGGTCTTCTACGAGCAGTACTTC.

The chain uses TRBV18 and TRBJ2-2; D perhaps matches TRBD1 (5 bases). This CDR3 spans 14 amino acids. V was trimmed by 3 bases and J by 7 bases, leaving 12 bases between them. Germline-derived CDR1 and CDR2 are KGHSH and LQKENI. CDR3 in amino acids: CASSPPGFLGELFF. CDR3 DNA: TGTGCCAGCTCACCGCCAGGGTTCCTCGGGGAGCTGTTTTTT. Drawing the rest from reference TRBV18 and TRBJ2-2, the complete variable domain is NAGVMQNPRHLVRRRGQEARLRCSPMKGHSHVYWYRQLPEEGLKFMVYLQKENIIDESGMPKERFSAEFPKEGPSILRIQQVVRGDSAAYFCASSPPGFLGELFFGEGSRLTVL.

The rearrangement joins TRBV5-1 to TRBJ1-6; D is perhaps TRBD1 (5 bases). CDR1 is SGHRS and CDR2 is YFSETQ in the germline V gene. The ends were cut back, 0 bases at V and 4 bases at J, with 8 bases in the middle. The CDR3 runs to 15 residues. The CDR3 bases are TGCGCCAGCAGCTTGGCGGGGGGTTATAATTCACCCCTCCACTTT. This translates into CASSLAGGYNSPLHF.

The V and J genes are TRBV19 and TRBJ2-3; 7 nucleotides align to TRBD1. CDR3 length: 14 residues. The J segment lost 6 bases and the V segment lost 5 bases, leaving 8 bases of the junction unmatched. Germline V gene lookup returns CDR1 LNHDA and CDR2 SQIVND (reference sequence). The CDR3 nucleotides are TGTGCCAGTAGTTTACAGGGGCATGAGGATACGCAGTATTTT. It is translated as CASSLQGHEDTQYF.

This chain links TRBV12-5 with TRBJ2-7; no clear D gene. Germline V CDR1 and CDR2: LGHNT, FRNRAP. CDR3 size: 13 residues. V lost 9 bases and J 2 bases, leaving 14 bases between the germline ends. The CDR3 DNA reads TGTGCTAGCCTGACGGATTCCACCTACGAGCAGTACGTC. It codes for CASLTDSTYEQYV.

This clone was counted once. The J gene is TRBJ1-5, the V gene TRBV6-6, with TRBD1 matching over 10 bases. This CDR3 has 15 residues. V shed 4 bases, J shed 5 bases, and the junction held 5 bases outside the gene matches. Per germline, CDR1 MNHNY and CDR2 SVGAGI (reference sequence). The CDR3 DNA reads as TGTGCCAGCAGTTTCGGAGGACAGGGGGATCAGCCCCAGCATTTT. This translates into CASSFGGQGDQPQHF.

V and J are TRBV7-3 and TRBJ2-1, with D uncertain. Germline loops: CDR1 SGHTA, CDR2 FQGTGA. The CDR3 spans 14 residues. The V gene lost 5 bases and the J gene lost 1 base, with 9 bases spanning the gap. For the CDR3, the DNA is TGTGCCAGCAGCCCCGCCGGATCCTACAATGAGCAGTTCTTC. This codes for CASSPAGSYNEQFF.

In DNA form, the CDR3 reads TGTGCCAGCAGCTTAGCTCGGACTAGCGTCTACGAGCAGTACTTC. Protein: CASSLARTSVYEQYF. The gene calls are TRBV7-2 and TRBJ2-7, with 9 bases fitting TRBD2. This CDR3 is built from 15 residues. V shed 0 bases and J 3 bases; nucleotides not matched to a gene: 3. The germline V gene encodes CDR1 SGHTA and CDR2 FQGNSA.

The V gene is TRBV10-3, the J gene TRBJ2-2; 8 bases fit TRBD1. Trimming cost V 6 bases and J 4 bases; bases outside gene matches: 4. CDR3 length: 14 amino acids. Germline V lookup: CDR1 ENHRY, CDR2 SYGVKD. DNA of the CDR3: TGTGCCATCAGACTTACAGGGGGCACCGGGGAGCTGTTTTTT. Translation: CAIRLTGGTGELFF.